These 27 T cell receptor beta chains were all obtained from the same sample, sequenced in a study of OX40 agonist ivuxolimab in advanced cancers. Assay: immunoSEQ multiplex PCR; the TCRdb copy retains only in-frame clones and omits some. Here the sample spans some 40,000 clones, about 89% being singletons. The sample here was CD4+ or CD8+ T cells sorted from blood, taken in a trial of the OX40 agonist ivuxolimab. Receptor source: an adult with an advanced solid tumor such as melanoma, head and neck, liver or kidney cancer.

This chain connects TRBV19 to TRBJ2-3; TRBD1 matches at 12 bases. The CDR3 loop spans 16 amino acids. The germline CDR1 and CDR2 sequences are LNHDA and SQIVND (reference sequence). The junction had 6 bases not matched to a gene; V was cut back by 4 bases and J by 4 bases. CDR3 DNA sequence: TGTGCCAGTAGTACGGGGACAGGGGGCATTGCAGATACGCAGTATTTT. Protein sequence: CASSTGTGGIADTQYF. Combining the CDR3 with reference TRBV19 and TRBJ2-3 gives the whole variable domain DGGITQSPKYLFRKEGQNVTLSCEQNLNHDAMYWYRQDPGQGLRLIYYSQIVNDFQKGDIAEGYSVSREKKESFPLTVTSAQKNPTAFYLCASSTGTGGIADTQYFGPGTRLTVL.

The chain couples TRBV7-9 to TRBJ1-5; 12 bases are shared with TRBD1. CDR3 length: 16 amino acids. Germline V CDR1 and CDR2: SEHNR, FQNEAQ (reference sequence). The V and J ends lost 5 bases and 7 bases, in that order; junction bases with no gene match: 9. The CDR3 coding sequence is TGTGCCAGCAGCGGTGGGACAGGGGGCGCGGGACAGCCCCAGCATTTT. This codes for CASSGGTGGAGQPQHF.

This clone was picked up a small number of times. V and J are TRBV4-1 and TRBJ1-5; the D is unclear. V lost 1 base and J lost 9, with 16 bases in between. The CDR3 loop spans 15 amino acids. Germline CDR1 is MGHRA and CDR2 is YSYEKL. CDR3 sequence: CASSQGSSEGWPQHF. DNA of the CDR3: TGCGCCAGCAGCCAAGGGTCCTCGGAGGGCTGGCCCCAGCATTTT.

The chain is built from TRBV5-4 and TRBJ2-5, with D perhaps TRBD2 (5 bases). This CDR3 is built from 13 residues. The V gene lost 2 bases and the J gene lost 7 bases, with 12 bases spanning the gap. Germline V gene sequence: CDR1 SGHNT, CDR2 YYREEE (reference sequence). This chain's CDR3 is CASSFDYEGTQYF. The DNA of the CDR3 is TGTGCCAGCAGCTTTGATTACGAGGGGACCCAGTACTTC.

The chain has TRBV9 and TRBJ2-5, with TRBD2 as a possible D gene (6 bases). The J call is uncertain, as TRBJ2-7 better fits the DNA end. The CDR3 totals 12 residues. Germline values: CDR1 SGDLS, CDR2 YYNGEE. In DNA, the CDR3 is TGTGCCAGCAGCGGGACTACAGGCGAGCAGTACTTC. Protein sequence: CASSGTTGEQYF.

The genes are TRBV6-1 and TRBJ2-3; 7 positions agree with TRBD2. CDR1 and CDR2 from the germline V gene are MNHNS and SASEGT. The CDR3 has 13 amino acids. The V and J ends lost 4 bases and 5 bases, in that order; junction bases with no gene match: 3. The CDR3 region has the DNA TGTGCCAGCAGTGGGACGGGGGGAGATACGCAGTATTTT. It translates to CASSGTGGDTQYF.

This sequence joins TRBV4-2 and TRBJ2-4, with 8 bases identical to TRBD2. Per germline, CDR1 LGHNA and CDR2 YNFKEQ. The CDR3 loop spans 17 amino acids. V was pared by 1 base and J by 1 base, with 6 bases of the junction left unmatched. The CDR3 sequence: CASSQVGAGVAKNIQYF. The DNA for the CDR3 is TGTGCCAGCAGCCAAGTGGGAGCGGGGGTTGCCAAAAACATTCAGTACTTC.

The genes are TRBV7-8 and TRBJ2-5; TRBD2 aligns across 8 bases. Trimming at V came to 3 bases and at J to 3 bases, leaving 12 bases not matched to a gene. CDR3 length equals 17 residues. Germline-derived CDR1 and CDR2 are SGHVS and FQNEAQ. CDR3: CASSLGLIAGPEETQYF. The CDR3 DNA reads as TGTGCCAGCAGCTTGGGACTTATAGCGGGGCCCGAAGAGACCCAGTACTTC.

J is TRBJ2-6 and V is TRBV5-6, with D tentatively TRBD2 (6 bases). Trimming took off 0 bases at V and 2 bases at J, with 9 bases between the two ends. This CDR3 has 16 residues. In germline, CDR1 is SGHDT, CDR2 YYEEEE. The CDR3 DNA is TGTGCCAGCAGCTTGGATGGCGGGGCTGGGGCCAACGTCCTGACTTTC. This gives the protein CASSLDGGAGANVLTF.

This clone occurred once. The chain couples TRBV7-2 to TRBJ2-3; a weak D match, TRBD2 (6 bases). From germline, CDR1 is SGHTA and CDR2 FQGNSA. Trimming pared 3 bases from V and 2 bases from J, leaving 9 bases between. The CDR3 runs to 14 residues. CDR3 coding DNA: TGTGCCAGCAGCTTTAGCGGATTCACAGATACGCAGTATTTT. It translates to CASSFSGFTDTQYF.

CDR3 sequence: CASSLRDREDGYTF. The DNA of the CDR3 is TGTGCCAGCAGCTTAAGGGACAGGGAGGATGGCTACACCTTC. The gene calls are TRBV7-9 and TRBJ1-2; 9 positions agree with TRBD1. Germline trimming cut 2 bases from V and 6 bases from J; bases unmatched to any gene: 4. The CDR3 spans 14 residues. Germline CDR1 reads SEHNR; CDR2 reads FQNEAQ (reference sequence).

The chain has TRBV28 and TRBJ2-3; no clear D. CDR1 and CDR2 (germline): MDHEN, SYDVKM. The CDR3 has 12 residues. V was cut by 8 bases and J by 4 bases, with 10 bases left in between. This chain's CDR3 is CASRVAADTQYF. CDR3 bases: TGTGCCAGCCGGGTTGCGGCAGATACGCAGTATTTT.

The chain links TRBV11-2 to TRBJ2-7; 8 positions agree with TRBD1. The germline CDR1 and CDR2 sequences are SGHAT and FQNNGV. J lost 1 base, V lost 5 bases, and 7 bases had no gene match. This CDR3 is 15 amino acids long. This CDR3 reads CASSPRTGSSYEQYF. As DNA, the CDR3 is TGTGCCAGCAGCCCCCGGACAGGGTCGTCCTACGAGCAGTACTTC.

V gene TRBV9 combines with J gene TRBJ2-5; a weak D match, TRBD2 (6 bases). This CDR3 is built from 14 residues. The germline gives CDR1 SGDLS, CDR2 YYNGEE. Trimming took off 6 bases at V and 3 bases at J, with 15 bases between the two ends. CDR3 nucleotides: TGTGCCAGCACCCCGGGGGACTCCAAAGAGACCCAGTACTTC. Translating gives CASTPGDSKETQYF.

V is TRBV2 and J is TRBJ1-5, with D uncertain. With 6 bases removed from V and 0 bases from J, the gap between germline ends came to 3 bases. The CDR3 sequence is 12 residues long. In germline, CDR1 is SNHLY, CDR2 FYNNEI. Here the CDR3 DNA reads TGTGCCAGCAGCTATAGCAATCAGCCCCAGCATTTT. It yields the protein CASSYSNQPQHF. Filled out from reference TRBV2 and TRBJ1-5, the complete variable domain reads EPEVTQTPSHQVTQMGQEVILRCVPISNHLYFYWYRQILGQKVEFLVSFYNNEISEKSEIFDDQFSVERPDGSNFTLKIRSTKLEDSAMYFCASSYSNQPQHFGDGTRLSIL.

This clone was detected only a few times. J is TRBJ1-6 and V is TRBV18; D is unclear. This CDR3 is 15 amino acids long. Germline assignment: CDR1 KGHSH and CDR2 LQKENI. The germline V and J ends were trimmed by 4 bases and 10 bases, with 17 bases remaining between them. CDR3 bases: TGTGCCAGCTCACTCGGCGGTTTGTTTAACTCACCCCTCCACTTT. Translating it yields CASSLGGLFNSPLHF.

This clone was observed a single time. The rearrangement links TRBV28 to TRBJ1-1; D is perhaps TRBD1 (6 bases). CDR3 length: 12 residues. V was cut by 5 bases and J by 11 bases, with 15 bases left in between. Germline V lookup: CDR1 MDHEN, CDR2 SYDVKM. The chain's CDR3 is CASSLQGGEAFF. The DNA of the CDR3 is TGTGCCAGCAGTCTTCAAGGGGGGGAGGCTTTCTTT. Supplemented by reference TRBV28 and TRBJ1-1, the full variable domain reads DVKVTQSSRYLVKRTGEKVFLECVQDMDHENMFWYRQDPGLGLRLIYFSYDVKMKEKGDIPEGYSVSREKKERFSLILESASTNQTSMYLCASSLQGGEAFFGQGTRLTVV.

This chain uses TRBV5-1 with TRBJ1-1; D uncertain. Per the germline V gene, CDR1 is SGHRS and CDR2 is YFSETQ. The CDR3 is 14 amino acids. V was cut by 3 bases and J by 7 bases, with 16 bases left in between. The CDR3 DNA is TGCGCCAGCAGCTCAGGATCGCAGCCCATTGAAGCTTTCTTT. Residues: CASSSGSQPIEAFF.

This chain connects TRBV2 to TRBJ2-5, with a possible D match to TRBD2 (6 bases). This CDR3 spans 13 amino acids. Germline CDR1 and CDR2: SNHLY and FYNNEI. The V and J ends lost 9 bases and 4 bases respectively, with 15 bases between them. The CDR3 loop is CASQAGSGETQYF. In DNA form, the CDR3 reads TGTGCCAGTCAGGCGGGATCGGGAGAGACCCAGTACTTC. The full variable domain, in which reference TRBV2 and TRBJ2-5 provide the parts outside the CDR3, is EPEVTQTPSHQVTQMGQEVILRCVPISNHLYFYWYRQILGQKVEFLVSFYNNEISEKSEIFDDQFSVERPDGSNFTLKIRSTKLEDSAMYFCASQAGSGETQYFGPGTRLLVL.

This clone was picked up a small number of times. V is TRBV9 and J is TRBJ1-5, with D possibly TRBD1 on 5 matching bases. V was cut by 4 bases and J by 5 bases, with 13 bases left in between. Germline-derived CDR1 and CDR2 are SGDLS and YYNGEE. The CDR3 contains 14 residues. The CDR3: CASSSGAGYQPQHF. For the CDR3, the DNA is TGTGCCAGCAGCAGCGGGGCTGGGTATCAGCCCCAGCATTTT.

V gene TRBV6-1 combines with J gene TRBJ1-4, with 7 nucleotides matching TRBD1. The junction had 14 bases not matched to a gene; V was cut back by 7 bases and J by 0 bases. Germline V gives CDR1 MNHNS, CDR2 SASEGT. This CDR3 is 18 amino acids long. CDR3 region: CASTERQGPFATNEKLFF. The CDR3 region has the DNA TGTGCCAGCACTGAGAGACAGGGCCCTTTTGCAACTAATGAAAAACTGTTTTTT.

This clone was counted a single time. This sequence joins TRBV28 and TRBJ1-4; D gene ambiguous. V lost 6 bases, J lost 3 bases, and 2 bases lay in between. CDR3 length: 11 amino acids. CDR1 and CDR2 from the germline V gene are MDHEN and SYDVKM. The CDR3 nucleotides are TGTGCCAGCAGATCTAATGAAAAACTGTTTTTT. The encoded protein is CASRSNEKLFF.

The chain joins TRBV6-5 to TRBJ2-7, with TRBD1 identical over 8 bases. The CDR3 totals 14 residues. V shed 4 bases and J 5 bases; nucleotides not matched to a gene: 7. Germline CDR1 and CDR2: MNHEY and SVGAGI. The DNA of the CDR3 is TGTGCCAGCAGTTTGACAGGGGTCAGCAACGAGCAGTACTTC. Translating it yields CASSLTGVSNEQYF.

The genes are TRBV29-1 and TRBJ2-7; TRBD2 matches at 9 bases. Germline CDR1 is SQVTM and CDR2 is ANQGSEA. V dropped 0 bases and J dropped 6; count of bases not matched to a gene: 9. The CDR3 spans 15 residues. The CDR3 region is CSVEETGRGGREQYF. CDR3 nucleotide sequence: TGCAGCGTTGAAGAAACCGGGCGGGGGGGCCGCGAGCAGTACTTC.

The rearrangement joins TRBV11-2 to TRBJ2-2, with D uncertain. CDR1 and CDR2 (germline): SGHAT, FQNNGV. The CDR3 covers 13 residues. V was trimmed by 5 bases and J by 4 bases, leaving 8 bases between them. Here the CDR3 DNA reads TGTGCCAGCAGCGGATTGGTCACCGGGGAGCTGTTTTTT. As protein: CASSGLVTGELFF. The full variable domain, with the rest looked up from reference TRBV11-2 and TRBJ2-2, is EAGVAQSPRYKIIEKRQSVAFWCNPISGHATLYWYQQILGQGPKLLIQFQNNGVVDDSQLPKDRFSAERLKGVDSTLKIQPAKLEDSAVYLCASSGLVTGELFFGEGSRLTVL.

As regards this clone: Without the conserved terminal phenylalanine or tryptophan, this CDR3 likely stems from a read error. The rearrangement joins TRBV6-5 to TRBJ1-6, with D perhaps matching TRBD1 (6 bases). Trimming removed 6 bases at V and 9 bases at J, with 15 bases between. Germline values: CDR1 MNHEY, CDR2 SVGAGI. CDR3 length: 14 amino acids. CDR3 coding DNA: TGTGCCAGCAGGATTGGGGGCCTGGGTTCACCCCTCCACCTT. It encodes CASRIGGLGSPLHL.

This clone was detected once. V gene TRBV4-1 combines with J gene TRBJ1-5; 7 nucleotides align to TRBD1. The CDR3 covers 14 residues. Germline CDR1 is MGHRA and CDR2 is YSYEKL. V lost 1 base to trimming and J lost 7 bases; unmatched junction nucleotides: 4. CDR3 in amino acids: CASSQVGGDQPQHF. DNA for the CDR3: TGCGCCAGCAGCCAAGTAGGGGGCGACCAGCCCCAGCATTTT.